The sequence of this T cell receptor beta chain was determined in a study of blood T cell repertoires in COVID-19. Overall study: The United States, Italy and Spain were the sources of the acute and convalescent COVID-19 samples. In each case, the material was cDNA or gDNA derived from T cells, B-cell-depleted T cells, or PBMCs.

V trimming: 2 bases; J trimming: 7 bases; junction bases outside the gene matches: 9. The CDR3 runs 16 residues. Germline CDR1 reads ENHRY; CDR2 reads SYGVKD. During active infection, Seattle patients enrolled and were then monitored through disease. Authors' analysis steps: For nucleated cells, counts were estimated from reference gene primer amplification. Sequencing used immunoSEQ multiplex PCR; TCRdb keeps in-frame clones, though not all of them. From that table come the V and J calls and clone size; the DNA was used to work out D and trimming. The sample contains about 140,000 clones, 84% of which appear only once.

The chain is built from TRBV10-3 and TRBJ1-4, with TRBD1 identical over 8 bases. Sequenced: peripheral blood. The receptor's source is a man aged 25-45 years with COVID-19, enrolled during active disease. The CDR3 loop is CAISEGQGAVSEKLFF. In DNA, the CDR3 is TGTGCCATCAGTGAGGGGCAGGGGGCCGTGAGTGAAAAACTGTTTTTT.